This T cell receptor (beta chain) was sequenced during a study of T-cell reconstitution after alpha-beta-depleted transplantation in children. CDR3 length: 17 residues. The V gene's germline CDR1 is SGHRS and CDR2 YFSETQ. Between the trimmed V and J ends, which lost 4 bases and 0 bases, there was a span of 17 bases. The library targeted TCRbeta and was prepared with unique molecular identifiers. MiXCR, run by TCRdb on the PCR reads, gives a single entry per CDR3 protein. In the table there are about 420,000 distinct CDR3 sequences, about 11% of which are singletons. This clonotype was seen a handful of times.

The chain employs TRBV5-1 and TRBJ2-1, with D possibly TRBD2 on 5 matching bases. The source of this sequence is a human donor who donated a stem cell graft to a child with acute myeloid leukemia. The source was PBMCs from the stem cell graft donor, collected from the stem cell graft. CDR3 protein: CASSPSLPGGSYNEQFF. The CDR3 nucleotides are TGCGCCAGCAGCCCATCCTTACCTGGAGGCTCCTACAATGAGCAGTTCTTC.